A selection of T cell receptor beta chains follows, all from one sample in a study of cytomegalovirus exposure and HLA in healthy donors. Libraries were prepared by immunoSEQ multiplex PCR; TCRdb keeps only in-frame clonotypes and omits some of them. Recorded for this sample: some 89,000 clones. Sequencing input: PBMCs. All receptors come from a woman in her 30s in good health and CMV-seronegative. Both conserved end residues are part of each CDR3. D genes are given only for firm matches.

j_call	d_call	v_call	cdr3_aa	cdr3_nt
TRBJ1-1	-	TRBV14	CASSLLRNTEAFF	TGTGCCAGCAGCCTCCTAAGGAACACTGAAGCTTTCTTT
TRBJ1-5	-	TRBV6-1	CASSPGGGNQPQHF	TGTGCCAGCAGTCCGGGAGGAGGGAATCAGCCCCAGCATTTT
TRBJ1-6	-	TRBV11-2	CASSYRQIYNSPLHF	TGTGCCAGCAGCTACCGACAAATCTATAATTCACCCCTCCACTTT
TRBJ1-1	TRBD1	TRBV10-3	CAISRTGRTEAFF	TGTGCCATCAGCCGGACAGGGAGGACTGAAGCTTTCTTT
TRBJ2-7	TRBD1	TRBV29-1	CSVERQGIDEQYF	TGCAGCGTTGAACGACAGGGTATCGACGAGCAGTACTTC
TRBJ1-4	-	TRBV6-5	CASSYYGDYEKLFF	TGTGCCAGCAGTTACTATGGGGACTATGAAAAACTGTTTTTT
TRBJ2-7	TRBD2	TRBV4-2	CASSQTGLPTYEQYF	TGTGCCAGCAGCCAGACGGGACTACCGACCTACGAGCAGTACTTC
TRBJ2-6	TRBD2	TRBV7-6	CASSLEASGFSGANVLTF	TGTGCCAGCAGCTTAGAGGCTAGCGGTTTCTCTGGGGCCAACGTCCTGACTTTC
TRBJ1-6	TRBD1	TRBV5-6	CASSLAVQGIGSPLHF	TGTGCCAGCAGCTTGGCGGTACAGGGGATAGGTTCACCCCTCCACTTT
TRBJ1-2	TRBD1	TRBV10-2	CASTRQGSTLDGYTF	TGCGCCAGCACTCGACAGGGATCGACTCTCGATGGCTACACCTTC
TRBJ1-2	TRBD1	TRBV27	CASSLLEGAVGYTF	TGTGCCAGCAGTTTACTGGAGGGGGCAGTAGGCTACACCTTC
TRBJ1-1	-	TRBV7-9	CASSLNSNTEAFF	TGTGCCAGCAGCTTAAACAGCAACACTGAAGCTTTCTTT
TRBJ2-1	-	TRBV19	CASSTPGVWEQFF	TGTGCCAGTAGCACCCCGGGGGTTTGGGAGCAGTTCTTC
TRBJ1-3	-	TRBV4-1	CASSHPGAHSGNTIYF	TGCGCCAGCAGCCACCCAGGGGCCCACTCTGGAAACACCATATATTTT
TRBJ1-1	-	TRBV6-6	CASSRQAGGTEAFF	TGTGCCAGCAGTCGACAGGCGGGGGGGACTGAAGCTTTCTTT
TRBJ2-5	TRBD2	TRBV5-4	CASSFDLAGGPETQYF	TGTGCCAGCAGCTTCGACCTAGCGGGGGGGCCGGAGACCCAGTACTTC
TRBJ1-5	TRBD1	TRBV2	CASRSTGGGFDQPQHF	TGTGCCAGCAGATCGACAGGGGGGGGATTCGATCAGCCCCAGCATTTT
TRBJ1-5	-	TRBV7-2	CASSSFTGYNQPQHF	TGTGCCAGCAGTTCCTTTACAGGGTACAATCAGCCCCAGCATTTT
TRBJ2-1	-	TRBV28	CASTSDRNERFF	TGTGCCAGCACTTCTGACCGCAATGAGCGGTTCTTC
TRBJ2-1	TRBD2	TRBV11-1	CASSLTSGRALNEQFF	TGTGCCAGCAGCCTCACTAGCGGGAGGGCCCTCAATGAGCAGTTCTTC
TRBJ2-3	-	TRBV7-3	CASSFSPDTDTQYF	TGTGCCAGCAGCTTTAGTCCCGACACAGATACGCAGTATTTT
TRBJ1-6	-	TRBV6-1	CASSSYSGANSPLHF	TGTGCCAGCAGTTCCTATTCAGGGGCTAATTCACCCCTCCACTTT
TRBJ1-5	-	TRBV5-5	CASSLNGGSGNQPQHF	TGTGCCAGCAGCTTGAATGGGGGCAGCGGCAATCAGCCCCAGCATTTT
TRBJ2-7	TRBD2	TRBV7-6	CASSSISGVSYEQYF	TGTGCCAGCAGCTCAATTAGCGGGGTCTCCTACGAGCAGTACTTC
TRBJ2-7	-	TRBV2	CASGEDAASYEQYF	TGTGCCAGCGGGGAGGATGCGGCCTCCTACGAGCAGTACTTC
TRBJ2-7	-	TRBV18	CASSPPNRDYEQYF	TGTGCCAGCTCACCACCGAACAGGGACTACGAGCAGTACTTC
TRBJ1-1	TRBD1	TRBV7-3	CASSSTGDRDAEAFF	TGTGCCAGCAGCTCGACCGGGGACAGGGACGCTGAAGCTTTCTTT
TRBJ1-6	-	TRBV7-7	CASSKTPNSPLHF	TGTGCTAGCAGCAAAACACCGAATTCACCCCTCCACTTT
TRBJ2-1	TRBD2	TRBV6-4	CASSDIWASGGLVNEQFF	TGTGCCAGCAGTGACATCTGGGCTAGCGGGGGGCTGGTCAATGAGCAGTTCTTC